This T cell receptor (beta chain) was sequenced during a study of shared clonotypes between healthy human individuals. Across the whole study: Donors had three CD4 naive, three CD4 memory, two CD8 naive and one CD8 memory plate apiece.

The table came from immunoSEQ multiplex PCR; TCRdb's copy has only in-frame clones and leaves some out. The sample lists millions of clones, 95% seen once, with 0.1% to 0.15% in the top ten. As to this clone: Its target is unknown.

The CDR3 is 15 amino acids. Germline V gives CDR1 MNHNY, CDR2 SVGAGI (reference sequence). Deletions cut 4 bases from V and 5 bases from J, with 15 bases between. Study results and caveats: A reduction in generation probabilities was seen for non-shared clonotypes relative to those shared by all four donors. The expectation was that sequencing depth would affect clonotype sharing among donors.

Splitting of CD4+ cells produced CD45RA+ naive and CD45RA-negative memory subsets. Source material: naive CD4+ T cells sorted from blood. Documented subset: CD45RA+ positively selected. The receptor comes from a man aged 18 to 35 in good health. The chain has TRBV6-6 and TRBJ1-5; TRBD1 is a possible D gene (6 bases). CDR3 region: CASSSNYRADQPQHF. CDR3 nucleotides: TGTGCCAGCAGTTCTAACTACAGGGCTGATCAGCCCCAGCATTTT.